This T cell receptor beta chain was captured in a study of shared clonotypes between healthy human individuals. Study results and limitations: The researchers took only blood, and tissue repertoires probably look different. Non-shared clonotypes had lower generation probabilities than clonotypes shared by all four sorted-subset donors.

Comment on this clone: Its antigen is unknown.

The V gene's germline CDR1 is MRHNA and CDR2 SNTAGT. V was clipped by 0 bases and J by 12 bases, with 12 bases between them. There are 13 residues in the CDR3. Here immunoSEQ multiplex PCR was the method, and the copy in TCRdb shows in-frame clones only, minus some. The sample has approximately 2.3 million clones, roughly 93% seen once; the top ten hold approximately 0.4%. The sample was naive CD4+ T cells from PBMCs. Specified subset: CD45RA+ positively selected. This receptor was obtained from a man between 18 and 35 years old in good health. Some clones in this sample may be carry-over from other donors' samples. The rearrangement joins TRBV6-4 to TRBJ2-1, with D unclear. DNA of the CDR3: TGTGCCAGCAGTGACTCGTTACTCAAAGGGCAGTTCTTC. Encoded protein: CASSDSLLKGQFF.